A single sample gave rise to the 6 T cell receptor beta chains below, sequenced in a study of spatial heterogeneity in lung cancer. Documented time point: sample taken at primary tumor resection. One entry per CDR3 protein, called by TCRdb with MiXCR from the 5' RACE reads. The sample carries about 44,000 distinct CDR3 sequences, roughly 15% recorded once. The sequencing here drew on PBMCs, taken at surgery. These receptors originate from a male donor with early-stage non-small cell lung cancer.

In DNA, the CDR3 is TGTGCCAGCAGCTTAATGCCGGAAAAACTGTTTTTT. It is translated as CASSLMPEKLFF. The rearrangement joins TRBV7-2 to TRBJ1-4; D gene ambiguous. Trimming removed 2 bases at V and 8 bases at J, with 6 bases between. This CDR3 has 12 amino acids. CDR1 is SGHTA, CDR2 FQGNSA, per germline.

This clonotype has a count of ten or more. The chain couples TRBV7-3 to TRBJ2-1, with D tentatively TRBD1 or TRBD2 (5 bases each). V was clipped by 6 bases and J by 0 bases, with 12 bases between them. CDR1 is SGHTA, CDR2 FQGTGA, per germline. The CDR3 sequence is 15 residues long. CDR3 protein: CASSSGTISYNEQFF. The CDR3 DNA is TGTGCCAGCAGTTCGGGGACCATCTCCTACAATGAGCAGTTCTTC.

The table lists this clonotype with a count of one. Sequence at one end of the junction differs from germline and may be a read error. The chain has TRBV10-3 and TRBJ1-1, with 9 bases lining up with TRBD1. This CDR3 has 14 amino acids. The germline V gene has CDR1 ENHRY and CDR2 SYGVKD. This CDR3 reads CAISAQGANTVAFF. The CDR3 nucleotides are TGTGCCATCAGTGCACAGGGGGCGAACACTGTAGCTTTCTTT.

The gene calls are TRBV30 and TRBJ1-1, with 9 bases identical to TRBD1. This CDR3 has 16 residues. Germline CDR1 and CDR2: GTSNPN and SVGIG (reference sequence). V gave up 2 bases and J gave up 3 bases; unmatched junction bases: 10. This CDR3 is CAWSSGTGRGDTEAFF. In DNA form, the CDR3 reads TGTGCCTGGAGTTCAGGGACAGGGCGAGGAGACACTGAAGCTTTCTTT. The full variable domain, rest sourced from reference TRBV30 and TRBJ1-1, is SQTIHQWPATLVQPVGSPLSLECTVEGTSNPNLYWYRQAAGRGLQLLFYSVGIGQISSEVPQNLSASRPQDRQFILSSKKLLLSDSGFYLCAWSSGTGRGDTEAFFGQGTRLTVV.

In this sample, this clonotype turned up many times. J is TRBJ2-5 and V is TRBV5-1, with D uncertain. The CDR3 contains 15 residues. Looked up from germline, CDR1 is SGHRS and CDR2 is YFSETQ. V was shortened by 4 bases and J by 0 bases, with 13 bases between the two germline ends. The CDR3 loop reads CASSRWVANQETQYF. CDR3 DNA: TGCGCCAGCAGCCGGTGGGTCGCGAACCAAGAGACCCAGTACTTC.

This clonotype was recorded at least ten times. The chain recombines TRBV28 with TRBJ1-6; D possibly corresponds to TRBD1 (5 bases). This CDR3 has 14 residues. Trimming left V 3 bases short and J 9 bases short, with 12 bases between. Germline V gives CDR1 MDHEN, CDR2 SYDVKM. CDR3 nucleotide sequence: TGTGCCAGCAGTTTCGTGGGGGTGGGTTCACCCCTCCACTTT. As protein: CASSFVGVGSPLHF.